The 18 T cell receptor beta chains below come from one sample, sequenced in a study of human T cells and chemical hapten exposure. Specified time point: patch test 3, about 24 weeks after DPC sensitization. Treatment specified: therapeutic diphenylcyclopropenone sensitization with weekly scalp DPC. Each CDR3 protein is one row after TCRdb ran MiXCR on the RACE reads. The repertoire holds 100,000 to 150,000 distinct CDR3 sequences, with around 11% as singletons. Specimen: whole blood, collected in connection with sensitization to the hapten diphenylcyclopropenone (DPC). The receptors stem from a woman between 50 and 59 years old with alopecia areata. Some clones in this sample may be carry-over from other donors' samples.

This clonotype has only a few counts. The genes are TRBV28 and TRBJ1-5; TRBD1 matches at 10 bases. The germline V gene has CDR1 MDHEN and CDR2 SYDVKM. J gave up 4 bases and V 0 bases, and 6 bases lay outside the gene matches. The CDR3 consists of 17 residues. The CDR3 DNA follows: TGTGCCAGCAGTTTATGGAGGGGGACAGGGGCGAATCAGCCCCAGCATTTT. This gives the protein CASSLWRGTGANQPQHF.

This clonotype was seen only a few times. The rearrangement links TRBV7-2 to TRBJ2-1; D call uncertain. The CDR3 length is 13 residues. Trimming pared 2 bases from V and 5 bases from J, leaving 7 bases between. CDR1 and CDR2 (germline): SGHTA, FQGNSA. The CDR3 DNA sequence: TGTGCCAGCAGCTTACGGGCAGACAATGAGCAGTTCTTC. Its protein product is CASSLRADNEQFF.

This clonotype was seen a few times. J is TRBJ1-3 and V is TRBV6-1; D call uncertain. This CDR3 is built from 13 residues. The germline CDR1 and CDR2 sequences are MNHNS and SASEGT. V was cut by 2 bases and J by 3 bases, with 5 bases left in between. CDR3 protein: CASSEPFGNTIYF. The CDR3 coding sequence is TGTGCCAGCAGTGAACCCTTTGGAAACACCATATATTTT.

A few counts support this clonotype. The chain carries TRBV29-1 and TRBJ1-1, with D possibly being TRBD1 (5 bases). V was pared by 6 bases and J by 1 base, with 12 bases between. Germline-derived CDR1 and CDR2 are SQVTM and ANQGSEA. The CDR3 sequence is 13 residues long. The CDR3 bases are TGCAGCGTAGAGGACATAGAGAACACTGAAGCTTTCTTT. It encodes CSVEDIENTEAFF.

This clonotype was seen more than once but under ten times. This chain uses TRBV7-2 with TRBJ1-3; 9 nucleotides align to TRBD1. The CDR3 contains 16 residues. J was trimmed by 0 bases and V by 7 bases; bases with no gene match: 7. In germline, CDR1 is SGHTA, CDR2 FQGNSA. CDR3 region: CASIYMGQGSGNTIYF. The CDR3 DNA reads TGTGCCAGCATCTATATGGGACAGGGCTCTGGAAACACCATATATTTT.

This clonotype has a count of ten or more. The chain is built from TRBV6-5 and TRBJ2-2, with 8 bases identical to TRBD1. This CDR3 spans 18 amino acids. Germline V gene data show CDR1 as MNHEY and CDR2 as SVGAGI. Trimming at V came to 2 bases and at J to 5 bases, leaving 13 bases not matched to a gene. The CDR3 spells CASSYGRTGNDWTGELFF. CDR3 nucleotides: TGTGCCAGCAGTTACGGGAGGACAGGGAATGACTGGACCGGGGAGCTGTTTTTT.

This clonotype was seen at least ten times. The chain links TRBV20-1 to TRBJ2-1; 13 bases fit TRBD2. Trimming took 6 bases from V and 8 from J; bases not matched to a gene: 7. The CDR3 has 14 amino acids. Germline values: CDR1 DFQATT, CDR2 SNEGSKA (reference sequence). The CDR3 nucleotides read TGCAGTGCGAGTACTAGCGGGAGGGCCCATGAGCAGTTCTTC. This encodes CSASTSGRAHEQFF.

This sequence joins TRBV28 and TRBJ1-1, with 7 nucleotides matching TRBD1. In germline, CDR1 is MDHEN, CDR2 SYDVKM. V was clipped by 6 bases and J by 5 bases; unmatched bases: 9. The CDR3 spans 14 residues. CDR3: CASSRGRGRTEAFF. In DNA, the CDR3 is TGTGCCAGCAGCCGCGGCAGGGGGAGGACTGAAGCTTTCTTT.

This clonotype was seen ten or more times. This rearrangement joins TRBV6-5 to TRBJ2-7; the D is unclear. V was shortened by 2 bases and J by 0 bases, with 8 bases between the two germline ends. CDR3 length: 14 residues. Germline-derived CDR1 and CDR2 are MNHEY and SVGAGI. The CDR3 DNA is TGTGCCAGCAGTTACCAGCGAGCCTCCTACGAGCAGTACTTC. Its protein product is CASSYQRASYEQYF.

The CDR3 region is CSVRISTGRNTEAFF. For the CDR3, the DNA is TGCAGCGTGAGGATCTCGACAGGCCGAAACACTGAAGCTTTCTTT. This chain links TRBV29-1 with TRBJ1-1; D possibly corresponds to TRBD1 (6 bases). This CDR3 has 15 residues. The V and J ends lost 6 bases and 2 bases respectively, with 19 bases between them. Germline V gene sequence: CDR1 SQVTM, CDR2 ANQGSEA.

The gene calls are TRBV7-2 and TRBJ1-3, with D perhaps matching TRBD1 (5 bases). The germline V gene has CDR1 SGHTA and CDR2 FQGNSA. CDR3 length equals 14 residues. V shed 3 bases and J shed 5 bases, with 11 bases lying between them. The CDR3 nucleotides read TGTGCCAGCAGCTTCCGGGACGGAAGAAACACCATATATTTT. It is translated as CASSFRDGRNTIYF.

In its sample, this clonotype was seen many times. The genes are TRBV18 and TRBJ2-7, with TRBD1 matching over 8 bases. Germline V CDR1 and CDR2: KGHSH, LQKENI. The J segment lost 2 bases and the V segment lost 2 bases, leaving 5 bases of the junction unmatched. This CDR3 comprises 15 residues. CDR3 region: CASSPDRGYTYEQYF. For the CDR3, the DNA is TGTGCCAGCTCACCAGACAGGGGTTACACCTACGAGCAGTACTTC.

The chain combines TRBV3-1 with TRBJ1-5; D is perhaps TRBD1 (6 bases). CDR3 length: 15 residues. Germline V lookup: CDR1 LGHDT, CDR2 YNNKEL (reference sequence). Trimming removed 1 base at V and 6 bases at J, with 13 bases between. The CDR3 reads CASSQGTASGQPQHF. Written as DNA, the CDR3 is TGTGCCAGCAGCCAAGGGACAGCATCAGGTCAGCCCCAGCATTTT.

A few counts support this clonotype. This chain uses TRBV3-1 with TRBJ1-6; no firm D call. The CDR3 totals 13 residues. Trimming removed 0 bases at V and 13 bases at J, with 10 bases between. Germline V gene sequence: CDR1 LGHDT, CDR2 YNNKEL (reference sequence). CDR3 sequence: CASSQDSRRPLHF. CDR3 coding DNA: TGTGCCAGCAGCCAAGATAGTAGGCGGCCCCTCCACTTT.

A few counts support this clonotype. The CDR3 bases are TGTGCCAGCAGCGTAGCGCCGGGGGCCCCCTACGAGCAGTACTTC. Amino acid sequence: CASSVAPGAPYEQYF. The V gene is TRBV9, the J gene TRBJ2-7; D is perhaps TRBD1 or TRBD2 (6 bases each). CDR1 and CDR2 from the germline V gene are SGDLS and YYNGEE. The CDR3 contains 15 residues. Trimming removed 0 bases from V and 2 bases from J, with 12 bases in between.

This clonotype was seen ten or more times. The rearrangement uses TRBV29-1 and TRBJ2-1, with 8 bases fitting TRBD1. The length of the CDR3 is 14 residues. Germline V CDR1 and CDR2: SQVTM, ANQGSEA. J lost 4 bases, V lost 6 bases, and 8 bases had no gene match. CDR3 sequence (DNA): TGCAGCGTGGAATTAGGGACAGGATACAATGAGCAGTTCTTC. Translating it yields CSVELGTGYNEQFF.

The chain links TRBV13 to TRBJ2-3; 10 bases agree with TRBD2. The CDR3 length is 15 residues. CDR1 PRHDT and CDR2 FYEKMQ come from the germline V gene (reference sequence). V trimming: 7 bases; J trimming: 11 bases; junction bases outside the gene matches: 15. The CDR3 region has the DNA TGTGCCAGCACCTTGGGAGCGGGGGGGCATGTGGAGCAGTATTTT. This codes for CASTLGAGGHVEQYF.

The sample holds a few counts of this clonotype. The chain's CDR3 is CASSAPPPGDREQFF. The CDR3, as DNA: TGTGCCAGCAGCGCGCCCCCCCCGGGAGATAGAGAGCAGTTCTTC. The chain combines TRBV7-2 with TRBJ2-1; D is perhaps TRBD2 (6 bases). The germline V gene has CDR1 SGHTA and CDR2 FQGNSA. V lost 5 bases, J lost 10 bases, and 21 bases lay in between. The CDR3 spans 15 residues.